Below, 8 T cell receptor beta chains from the same sample are listed, as sequenced in a study of blood T cell repertoires in COVID-19. The data were produced by immunoSEQ multiplex PCR, yet TCRdb's version contains in-frame clones alone and is incomplete. The table shows about 140,000 clones, with nearly 80% occurring only once. Sequenced input: PBMCs or T cells enriched from blood (not recorded which). All receptors come from a woman aged 50 to 65 who had recovered from COVID-19.

The chain has TRBV10-3 and TRBJ1-4; no definite D call. V was shortened by 3 bases and J by 3 bases, with 5 bases between the two germline ends. The CDR3 covers 13 residues. The germline CDR1 and CDR2 sequences are ENHRY and SYGVKD. CDR3 bases: TGTGCCATCAGTGAACACCCTAATGAAAAACTGTTTTTT. Its protein is CAISEHPNEKLFF.

This sequence joins TRBV11-2 and TRBJ2-7; TRBD1 matches at 12 bases. Germline lookup yields CDR1 SGHAT and CDR2 FQNNGV. The length of the CDR3 is 16 residues. Unmatched junction bases numbered 7, after V lost 4 bases and J lost 3 bases. CDR3 in amino acids: CASSWGTGGAFYEQYF. The DNA of the CDR3 is TGTGCCAGCAGCTGGGGGACAGGGGGCGCCTTCTACGAGCAGTACTTC.

The rearrangement links TRBV2 to TRBJ2-2; D is uncertain. The CDR3 contains 11 residues. Germline CDR1 is SNHLY and CDR2 is FYNNEI. V was trimmed by 6 bases and J by 7 bases, leaving 6 bases between them. CDR3 DNA: TGTGCCAGCAGGGTCGGCGGGGAGCTGTTTTTT. Translating gives CASRVGGELFF.

This chain links TRBV5-6 with TRBJ1-3; D is ambiguous. With 0 bases removed from V and 4 bases from J, the gap between germline ends came to 11 bases. The CDR3 contains 15 residues. Per germline, CDR1 SGHDT and CDR2 YYEEEE. CDR3 residues: CASSLEPGSGNTIYF. CDR3 DNA sequence: TGTGCCAGCAGCTTGGAGCCAGGTTCGGGAAACACCATATATTTT.

This clone has a single count. The chain joins TRBV5-6 to TRBJ1-4; perhaps TRBD1 as D (6 bases). The V gene lost 0 bases and the J gene lost 5 bases, with 11 bases spanning the gap. Germline loops: CDR1 SGHDT, CDR2 YYEEEE. CDR3 size: 15 residues. The CDR3 region has the DNA TGTGCCAGCAGCTTGGCCCCAGGGGCGAATGAAAAACTGTTTTTT. Translation: CASSLAPGANEKLFF.

This chain uses TRBV5-1 with TRBJ2-7, with a weak D call TRBD2 (5 bases). Trimming took off 0 bases at V and 1 base at J, with 8 bases between the two ends. This CDR3 comprises 14 residues. The germline gives CDR1 SGHRS, CDR2 YFSETQ. This CDR3 reads CASSLDRTSYEQYF. Here the CDR3 DNA reads TGCGCCAGCAGCTTGGACCGGACTTCCTACGAGCAGTACTTC.

This clone was recorded once. The chain recombines TRBV18 with TRBJ1-2; 9 bases match TRBD1. Germline V gives CDR1 KGHSH, CDR2 LQKENI. Trimming at V came to 6 bases and at J to 6 bases, leaving 5 bases not matched to a gene. The CDR3 has 13 residues. In DNA, the CDR3 is TGTGCCAGCTCGGCCGGGACAGGGAATGGCTACACCTTC. Its protein product is CASSAGTGNGYTF.

V and J are TRBV5-5 and TRBJ2-2, with 8 bases matching TRBD1. This CDR3 contains 16 residues. V shed 0 bases and J 3 bases; nucleotides not matched to a gene: 4. Germline CDR1 and CDR2: SGHKS and YYEKEE (reference sequence). The CDR3 DNA reads as TGTGCCAGCAGCTTGGGCAGGGGGCGCGACACCGGGGAGCTGTTTTTT. The encoded protein is CASSLGRGRDTGELFF.